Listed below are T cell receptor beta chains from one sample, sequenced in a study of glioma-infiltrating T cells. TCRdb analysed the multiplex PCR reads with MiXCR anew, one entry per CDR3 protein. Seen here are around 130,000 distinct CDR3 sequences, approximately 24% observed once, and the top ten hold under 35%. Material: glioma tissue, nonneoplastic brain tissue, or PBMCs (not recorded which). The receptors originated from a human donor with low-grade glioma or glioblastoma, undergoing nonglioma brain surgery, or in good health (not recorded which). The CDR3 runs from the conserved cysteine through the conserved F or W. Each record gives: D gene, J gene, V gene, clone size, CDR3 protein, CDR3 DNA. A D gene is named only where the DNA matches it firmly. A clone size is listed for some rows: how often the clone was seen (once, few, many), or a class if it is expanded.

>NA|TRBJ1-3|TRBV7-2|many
CASSLGGMSGNTIYF
TGTGCCAGCAGCTTAGGCGGGATGTCCGGAAACACCATATATTTT
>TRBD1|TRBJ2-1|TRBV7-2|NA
CASSPSTGGLKFF
TGTGCCAGCAGTCCATCAACAGGGGGCTTAAAGTTCTTC
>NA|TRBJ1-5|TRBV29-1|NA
CSVISGNQPQHF
TGCAGCGTCATTTCGGGGAATCAGCCCCAGCATTTT
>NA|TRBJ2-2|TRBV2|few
CATKGGSTNTGELFF
TGTGCCACCAAGGGCGGCAGTACGAACACCGGGGAGCTGTTTTTT
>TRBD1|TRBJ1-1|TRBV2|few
CASSARAGGTEAFF
TGTGCCAGCAGTGCCCGGGCAGGGGGCACTGAAGCTTTCTTT
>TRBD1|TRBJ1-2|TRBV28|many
CASSHTTGALYGYTF
TGTGCCAGCAGCCATACGACAGGGGCCCTCTATGGCTACACCTTC
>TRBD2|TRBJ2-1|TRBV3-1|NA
CASSQEGTRVNNEQFF
TGTGCCAGCAGCCAAGAGGGGACTAGGGTCAACAATGAGCAGTTCTTC
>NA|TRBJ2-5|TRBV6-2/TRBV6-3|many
CASSGGLVQTQYF
TGTGCCAGCAGTGGGGGACTCGTTCAGACCCAGTACTTC
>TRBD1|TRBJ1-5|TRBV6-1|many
CASSTRDRGIQPQHF
TGTGCCAGCAGTACGCGGGACAGGGGGATTCAGCCCCAGCATTTT
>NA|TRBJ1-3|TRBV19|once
CASSTQVLSGNTIYF
TGTGCCAGTAGTACCCAGGTTCTCTCTGGAAACACCATATATTTT